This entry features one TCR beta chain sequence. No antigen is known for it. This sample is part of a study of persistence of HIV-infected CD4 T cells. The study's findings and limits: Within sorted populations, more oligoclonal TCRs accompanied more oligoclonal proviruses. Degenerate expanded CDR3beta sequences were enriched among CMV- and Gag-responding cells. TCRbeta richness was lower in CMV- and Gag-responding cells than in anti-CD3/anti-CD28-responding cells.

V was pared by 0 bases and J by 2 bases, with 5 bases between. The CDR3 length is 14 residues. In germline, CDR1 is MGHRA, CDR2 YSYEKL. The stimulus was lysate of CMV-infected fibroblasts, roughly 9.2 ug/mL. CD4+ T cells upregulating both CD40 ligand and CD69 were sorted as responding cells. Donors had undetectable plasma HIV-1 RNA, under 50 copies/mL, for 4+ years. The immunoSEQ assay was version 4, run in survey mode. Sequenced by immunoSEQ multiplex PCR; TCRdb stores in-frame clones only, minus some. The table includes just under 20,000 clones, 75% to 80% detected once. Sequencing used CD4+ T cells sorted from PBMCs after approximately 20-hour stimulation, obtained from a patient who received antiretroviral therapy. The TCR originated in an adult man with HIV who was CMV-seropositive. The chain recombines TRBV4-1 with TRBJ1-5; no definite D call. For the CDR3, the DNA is TGCGCCAGCAGCCAAGATGGAGGCAATCAGCCCCAGCATTTT. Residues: CASSQDGGNQPQHF.